The present entry profiles one T cell receptor (beta chain) with its context. The target antigen is unknown. These data originate in a study of cytomegalovirus exposure and HLA in healthy donors. V lost 2 bases to trimming and J lost 9 bases; unmatched junction nucleotides: 7. This CDR3 comprises 13 residues. Germline lookup yields CDR1 GTSNPN and CDR2 SVGIG (reference sequence). Vbeta (60) and Jbeta (13) primers were used in the PCR. Method: immunoSEQ multiplex PCR; TCRdb's copy keeps in-frame clones and lacks some. The top ten hold less than 0.6% of the sample, which has about 230,000 clones, around four fifths seen once. As for the donors, each was a healthy bone marrow donor. Study-level findings and limits: Most subjects had HLA-A and HLA-B alleles reportedly predicted accurately by TCR beta sequences. At a 0.05 false discovery rate, a later analysis found about 17,000 TCR beta sequences to be associated with HLA alleles.

The chain combines TRBV30 with TRBJ1-3; 7 bases agree with TRBD1. What was sequenced was PBMCs. The clonotype comes from a boy between 5 and 17 years old in good health and CMV-seronegative. The DNA for the CDR3 is TGTGCCTGGAGTCCTAGACAGGGCGGCACCATATATTTT. Translating it yields CAWSPRQGGTIYF. Complete variable domain (other parts from reference TRBV30 and TRBJ1-3): SQTIHQWPATLVQPVGSPLSLECTVEGTSNPNLYWYRQAAGRGLQLLFYSVGIGQISSEVPQNLSASRPQDRQFILSSKKLLLSDSGFYLCAWSPRQGGTIYFGEGSWLTVV.